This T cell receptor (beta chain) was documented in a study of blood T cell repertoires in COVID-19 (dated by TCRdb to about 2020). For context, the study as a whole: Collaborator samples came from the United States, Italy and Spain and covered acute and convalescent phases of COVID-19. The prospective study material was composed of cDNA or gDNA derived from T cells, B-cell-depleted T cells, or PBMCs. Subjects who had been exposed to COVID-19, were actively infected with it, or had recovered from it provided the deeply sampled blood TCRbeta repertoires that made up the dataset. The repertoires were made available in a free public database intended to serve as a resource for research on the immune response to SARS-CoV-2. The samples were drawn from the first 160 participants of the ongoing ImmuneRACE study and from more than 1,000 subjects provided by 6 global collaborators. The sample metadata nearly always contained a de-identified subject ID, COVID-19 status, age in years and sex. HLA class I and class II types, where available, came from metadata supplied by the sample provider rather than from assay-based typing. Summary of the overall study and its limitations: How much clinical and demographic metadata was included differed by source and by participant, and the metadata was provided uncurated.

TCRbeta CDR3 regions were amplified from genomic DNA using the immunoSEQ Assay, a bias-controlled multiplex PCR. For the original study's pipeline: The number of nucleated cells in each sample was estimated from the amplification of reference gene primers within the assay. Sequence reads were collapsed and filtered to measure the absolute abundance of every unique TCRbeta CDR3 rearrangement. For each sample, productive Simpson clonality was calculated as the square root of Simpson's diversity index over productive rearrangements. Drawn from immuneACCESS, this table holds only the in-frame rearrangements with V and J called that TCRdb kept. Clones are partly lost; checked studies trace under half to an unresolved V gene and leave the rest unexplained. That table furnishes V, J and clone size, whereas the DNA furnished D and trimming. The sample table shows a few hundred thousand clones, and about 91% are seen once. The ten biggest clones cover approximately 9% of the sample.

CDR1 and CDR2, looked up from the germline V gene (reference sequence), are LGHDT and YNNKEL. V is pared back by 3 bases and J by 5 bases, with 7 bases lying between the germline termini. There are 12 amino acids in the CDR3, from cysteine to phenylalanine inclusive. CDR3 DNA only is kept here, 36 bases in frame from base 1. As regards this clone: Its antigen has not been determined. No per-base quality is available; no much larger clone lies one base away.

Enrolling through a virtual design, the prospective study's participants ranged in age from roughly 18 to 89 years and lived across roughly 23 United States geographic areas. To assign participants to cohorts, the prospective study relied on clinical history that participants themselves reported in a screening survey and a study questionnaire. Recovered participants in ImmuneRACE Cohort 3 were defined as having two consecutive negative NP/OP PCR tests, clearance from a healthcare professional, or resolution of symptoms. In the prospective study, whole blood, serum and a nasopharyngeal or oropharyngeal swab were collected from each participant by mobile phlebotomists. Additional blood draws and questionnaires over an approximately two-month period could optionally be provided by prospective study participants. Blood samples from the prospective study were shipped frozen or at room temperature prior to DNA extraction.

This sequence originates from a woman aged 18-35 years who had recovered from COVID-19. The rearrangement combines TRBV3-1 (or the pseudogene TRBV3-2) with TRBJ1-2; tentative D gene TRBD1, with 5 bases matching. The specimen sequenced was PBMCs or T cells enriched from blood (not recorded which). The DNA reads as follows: TGTGCCAGCAGCCAGGGGCTGTATGGCTACACCTTC. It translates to CASSQGLYGYTF.